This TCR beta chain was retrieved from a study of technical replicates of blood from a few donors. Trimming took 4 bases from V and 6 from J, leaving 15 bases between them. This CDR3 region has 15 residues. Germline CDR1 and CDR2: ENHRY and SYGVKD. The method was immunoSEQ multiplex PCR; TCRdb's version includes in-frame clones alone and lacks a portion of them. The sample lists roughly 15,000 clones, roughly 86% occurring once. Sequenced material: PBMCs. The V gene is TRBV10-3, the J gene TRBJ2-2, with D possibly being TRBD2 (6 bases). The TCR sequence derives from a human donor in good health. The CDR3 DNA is TGTGCCATCAGTGGAGCCGGGGGATTTGCCGGGGAGCTGTTTTTT. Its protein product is CAISGAGGFAGELFF.